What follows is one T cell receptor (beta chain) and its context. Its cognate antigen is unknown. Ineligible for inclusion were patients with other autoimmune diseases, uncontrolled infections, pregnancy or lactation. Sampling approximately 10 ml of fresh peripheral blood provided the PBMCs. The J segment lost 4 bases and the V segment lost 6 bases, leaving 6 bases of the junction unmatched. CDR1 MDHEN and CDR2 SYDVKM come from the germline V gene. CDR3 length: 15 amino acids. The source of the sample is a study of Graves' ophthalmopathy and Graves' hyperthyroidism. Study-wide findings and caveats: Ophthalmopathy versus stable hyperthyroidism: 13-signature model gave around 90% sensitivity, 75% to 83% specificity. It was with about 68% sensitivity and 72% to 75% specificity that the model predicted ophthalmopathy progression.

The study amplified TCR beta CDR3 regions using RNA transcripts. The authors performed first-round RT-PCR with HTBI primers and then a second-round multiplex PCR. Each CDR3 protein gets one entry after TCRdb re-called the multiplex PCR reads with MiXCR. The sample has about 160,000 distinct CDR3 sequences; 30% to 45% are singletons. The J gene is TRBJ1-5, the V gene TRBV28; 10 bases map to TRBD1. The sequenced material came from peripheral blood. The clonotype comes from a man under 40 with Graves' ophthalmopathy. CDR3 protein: CASSRDRGPNQPQHF. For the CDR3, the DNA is TGTGCCAGCAGCCGGGACAGGGGCCCAAATCAGCCCCAGCATTTT.